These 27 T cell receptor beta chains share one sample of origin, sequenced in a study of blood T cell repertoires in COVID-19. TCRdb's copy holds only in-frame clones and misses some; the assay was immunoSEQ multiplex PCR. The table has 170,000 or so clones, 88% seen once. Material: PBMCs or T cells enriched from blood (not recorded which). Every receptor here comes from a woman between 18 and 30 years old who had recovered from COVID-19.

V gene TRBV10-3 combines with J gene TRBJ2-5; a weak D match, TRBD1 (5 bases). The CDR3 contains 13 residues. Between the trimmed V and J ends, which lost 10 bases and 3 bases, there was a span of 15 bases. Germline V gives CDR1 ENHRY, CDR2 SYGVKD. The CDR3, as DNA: TGTGCCACCCAATTAATAGGGGAAGAGACCCAGTACTTC. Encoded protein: CATQLIGEETQYF.

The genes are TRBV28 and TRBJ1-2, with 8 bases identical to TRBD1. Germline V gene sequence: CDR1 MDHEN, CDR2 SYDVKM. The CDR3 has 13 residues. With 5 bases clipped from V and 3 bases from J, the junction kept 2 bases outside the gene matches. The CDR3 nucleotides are TGTGCCAGCAGTGAGACAGGGGACTATGGCTACACCTTC. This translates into CASSETGDYGYTF.

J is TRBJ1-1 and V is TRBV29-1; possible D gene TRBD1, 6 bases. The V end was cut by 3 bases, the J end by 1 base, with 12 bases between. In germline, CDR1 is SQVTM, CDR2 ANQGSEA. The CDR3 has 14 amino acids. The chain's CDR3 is CSVDSRGQNTEAFF. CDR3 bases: TGCAGCGTTGACAGTAGGGGACAGAACACTGAAGCTTTCTTT.

The CDR3 protein is CASSPVGSGGPQETQYF. DNA for the CDR3: TGTGCCAGCAGCCCCGTAGGTAGCGGGGGACCTCAAGAGACCCAGTACTTC. The rearrangement joins TRBV6-2 or TRBV6-3 to TRBJ2-5; 9 positions match TRBD2. The germline gives CDR1 MNHEY, CDR2 SVGEGT. V lost 6 bases and J lost 2; bases outside the gene matches: 13. The CDR3 sequence is 17 residues long.

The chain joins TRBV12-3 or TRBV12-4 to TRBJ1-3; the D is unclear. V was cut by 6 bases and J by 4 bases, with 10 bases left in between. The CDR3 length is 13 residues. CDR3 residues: CASRSREGNTIYF. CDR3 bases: TGTGCCAGCAGATCTAGGGAGGGAAACACCATATATTTT.

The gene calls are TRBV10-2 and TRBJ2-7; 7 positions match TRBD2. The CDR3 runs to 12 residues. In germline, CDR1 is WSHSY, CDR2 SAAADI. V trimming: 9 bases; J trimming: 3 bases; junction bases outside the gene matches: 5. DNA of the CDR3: TGCGCCAGTCGGGACTATTTCTACGAGCAGTACTTC. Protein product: CASRDYFYEQYF.

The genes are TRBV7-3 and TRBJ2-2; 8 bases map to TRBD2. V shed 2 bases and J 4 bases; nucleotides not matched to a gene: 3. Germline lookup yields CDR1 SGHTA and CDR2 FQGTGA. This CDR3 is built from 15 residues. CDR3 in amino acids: CASSLEAGVTGELFF. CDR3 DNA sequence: TGTGCCAGCAGCTTAGAAGCGGGAGTCACCGGGGAGCTGTTTTTT.

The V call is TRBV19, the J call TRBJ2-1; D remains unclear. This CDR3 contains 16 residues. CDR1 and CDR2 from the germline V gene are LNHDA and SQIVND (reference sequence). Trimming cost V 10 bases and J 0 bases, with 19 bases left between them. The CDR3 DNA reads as TGTGCCACCAAAATAATGGCAGGAAGCTCCTACAATGAGCAGTTCTTC. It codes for CATKIMAGSSYNEQFF.

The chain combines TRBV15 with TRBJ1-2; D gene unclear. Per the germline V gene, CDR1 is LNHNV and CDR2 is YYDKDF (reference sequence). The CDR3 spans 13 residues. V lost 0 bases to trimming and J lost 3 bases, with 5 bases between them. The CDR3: CATSREADYGYTF. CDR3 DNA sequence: TGTGCCACCAGCAGAGAGGCAGACTATGGCTACACCTTC.

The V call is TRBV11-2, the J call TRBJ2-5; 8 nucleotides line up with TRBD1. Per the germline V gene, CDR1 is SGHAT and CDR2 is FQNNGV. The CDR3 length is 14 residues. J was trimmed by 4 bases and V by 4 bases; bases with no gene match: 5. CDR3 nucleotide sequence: TGTGCCAGCAGCTCCACAGGGGGGCCAGAGACCCAGTACTTC. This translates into CASSSTGGPETQYF.

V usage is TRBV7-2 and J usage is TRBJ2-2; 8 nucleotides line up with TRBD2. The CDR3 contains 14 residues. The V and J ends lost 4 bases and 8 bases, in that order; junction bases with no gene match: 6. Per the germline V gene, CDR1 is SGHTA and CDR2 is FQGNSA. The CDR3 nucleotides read TGTGCCAGCAGCTCTCAGCGGGGGTCGGGGGAGCTGTTTTTT. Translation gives CASSSQRGSGELFF.

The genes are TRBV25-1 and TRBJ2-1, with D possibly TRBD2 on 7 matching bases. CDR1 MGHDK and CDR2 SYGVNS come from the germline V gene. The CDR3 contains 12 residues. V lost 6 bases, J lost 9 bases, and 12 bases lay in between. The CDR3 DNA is TGTGCCAGCAGAGGGGGGGCTCCTGAGCAGTTCTTC. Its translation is CASRGGAPEQFF.

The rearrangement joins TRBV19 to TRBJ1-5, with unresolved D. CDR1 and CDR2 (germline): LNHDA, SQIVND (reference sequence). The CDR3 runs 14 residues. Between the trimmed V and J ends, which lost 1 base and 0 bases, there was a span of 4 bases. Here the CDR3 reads CASSIAGSNQPQHF. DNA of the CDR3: TGTGCCAGTAGTATAGCGGGTAGCAATCAGCCCCAGCATTTT.

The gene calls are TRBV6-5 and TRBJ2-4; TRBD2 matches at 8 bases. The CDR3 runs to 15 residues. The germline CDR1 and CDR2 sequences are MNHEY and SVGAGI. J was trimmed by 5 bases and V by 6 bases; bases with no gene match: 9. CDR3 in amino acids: CASRFRGGSENIQYF. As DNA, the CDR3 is TGTGCCAGCAGGTTCCGCGGGGGGAGCGAAAACATTCAGTACTTC.

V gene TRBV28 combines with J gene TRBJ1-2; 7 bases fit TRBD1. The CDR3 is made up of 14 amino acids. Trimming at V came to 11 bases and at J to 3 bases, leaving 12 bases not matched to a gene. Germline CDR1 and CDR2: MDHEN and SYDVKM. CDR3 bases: TGTGCCGCAGGAAAGGGGGCGAGGTACTATGGCTACACCTTC. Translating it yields CAAGKGARYYGYTF.

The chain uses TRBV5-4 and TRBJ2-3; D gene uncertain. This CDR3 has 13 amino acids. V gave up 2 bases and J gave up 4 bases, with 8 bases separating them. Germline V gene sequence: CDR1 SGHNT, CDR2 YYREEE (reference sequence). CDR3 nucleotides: TGTGCCAGCAGCTTTCACGGTTCAGATACGCAGTATTTT. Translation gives CASSFHGSDTQYF.

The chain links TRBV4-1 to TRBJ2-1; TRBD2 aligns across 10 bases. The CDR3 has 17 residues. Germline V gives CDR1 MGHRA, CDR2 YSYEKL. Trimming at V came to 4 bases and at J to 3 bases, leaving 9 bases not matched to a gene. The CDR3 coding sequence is TGCGCCAGCAGCCTTACACTTAGCGGGGGGAACTACAATGAGCAGTTCTTC. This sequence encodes CASSLTLSGGNYNEQFF.

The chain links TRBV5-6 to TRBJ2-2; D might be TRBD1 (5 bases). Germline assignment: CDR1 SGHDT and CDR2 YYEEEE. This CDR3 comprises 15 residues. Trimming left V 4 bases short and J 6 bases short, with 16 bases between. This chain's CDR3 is CASSQTVGSPGELFF. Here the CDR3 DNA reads TGTGCCAGCAGCCAGACAGTCGGATCCCCCGGGGAGCTGTTTTTT.

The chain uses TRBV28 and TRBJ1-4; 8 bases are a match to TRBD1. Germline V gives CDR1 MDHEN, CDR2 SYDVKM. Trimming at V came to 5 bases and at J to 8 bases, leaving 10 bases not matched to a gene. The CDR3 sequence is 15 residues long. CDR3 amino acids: CASSTNRGAREKLFF. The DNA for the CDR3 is TGTGCCAGCAGTACCAACAGGGGGGCTAGAGAAAAACTGTTTTTT.

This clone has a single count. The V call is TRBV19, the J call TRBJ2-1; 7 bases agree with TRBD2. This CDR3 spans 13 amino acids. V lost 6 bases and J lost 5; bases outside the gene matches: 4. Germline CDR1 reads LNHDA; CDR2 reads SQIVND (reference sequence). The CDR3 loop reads CASRTGTNNEQFF. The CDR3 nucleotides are TGTGCCAGTAGAACCGGGACTAACAATGAGCAGTTCTTC.

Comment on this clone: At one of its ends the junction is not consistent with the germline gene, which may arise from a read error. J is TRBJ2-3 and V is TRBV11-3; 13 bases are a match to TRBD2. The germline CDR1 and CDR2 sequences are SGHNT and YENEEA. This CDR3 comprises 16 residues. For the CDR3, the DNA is TGTGCCAGCAGCACGCGACTAGCGGGGGGCACGGATACGCAGTATTTT. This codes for CASSTRLAGGTDTQYF.

CDR3 coding DNA: TGTGCCAGCAGCTTAGCGGTTCAGCGGGACGATTCCGGGGAGCTGTTTTTT. This codes for CASSLAVQRDDSGELFF. The rearrangement links TRBV7-9 to TRBJ2-2; 7 nucleotides line up with TRBD2. The germline V gene has CDR1 SEHNR and CDR2 FQNEAQ (reference sequence). This CDR3 spans 17 amino acids. Losses at the gene ends were 0 bases for V and 6 bases for J; bases not matched to a gene: 10. Together with reference TRBV7-9 and TRBJ2-2, the CDR3 gives the full variable domain: DTGVSQNPRHKITKRGQNVTFRCDPISEHNRLYWYRQTLGQGPEFLTYFQNEAQLEKSRLLSDRFSAERPKGSFSTLEIQRTEQGDSAMYLCASSLAVQRDDSGELFFGEGSRLTVL.

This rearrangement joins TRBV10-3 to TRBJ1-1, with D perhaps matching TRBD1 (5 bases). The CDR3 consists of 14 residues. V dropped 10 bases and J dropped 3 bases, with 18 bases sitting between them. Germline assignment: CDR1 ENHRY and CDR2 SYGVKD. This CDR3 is CATQNAGVDTEAFF. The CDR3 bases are TGTGCCACCCAAAATGCGGGGGTGGACACTGAAGCTTTCTTT.

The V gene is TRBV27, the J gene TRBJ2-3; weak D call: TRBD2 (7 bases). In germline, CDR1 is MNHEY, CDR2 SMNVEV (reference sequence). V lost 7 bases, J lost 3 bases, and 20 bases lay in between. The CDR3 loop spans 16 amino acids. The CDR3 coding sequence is TGTGCCAGCAAGGAGTGGGGGGGGCCCTGGACAGATACGCAGTATTTT. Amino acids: CASKEWGGPWTDTQYF.

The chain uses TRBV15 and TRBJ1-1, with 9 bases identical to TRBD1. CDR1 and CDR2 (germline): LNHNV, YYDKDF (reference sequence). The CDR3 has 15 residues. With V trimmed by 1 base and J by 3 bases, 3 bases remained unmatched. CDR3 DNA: TGTGCCACCAGCAGAGGGGACAGGGAATACACTGAAGCTTTCTTT. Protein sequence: CATSRGDREYTEAFF.

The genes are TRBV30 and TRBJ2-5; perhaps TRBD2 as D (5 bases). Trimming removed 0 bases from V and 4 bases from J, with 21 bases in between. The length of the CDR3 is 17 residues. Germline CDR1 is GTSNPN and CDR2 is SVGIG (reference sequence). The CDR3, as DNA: TGTGCCTGGAGTGTAAACGTAGGGATCGGGATTAGAGAGACCCAGTACTTC. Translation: CAWSVNVGIGIRETQYF.

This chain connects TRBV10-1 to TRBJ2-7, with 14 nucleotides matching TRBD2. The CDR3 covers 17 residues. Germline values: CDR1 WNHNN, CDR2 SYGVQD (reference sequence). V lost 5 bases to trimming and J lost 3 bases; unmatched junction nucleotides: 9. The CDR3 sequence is CASSSGTSGSRNYEQYF. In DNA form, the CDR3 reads TGCGCCAGCAGTTCCGGGACTAGCGGGAGTCGAAACTACGAGCAGTACTTC.